This T cell receptor beta chain was profiled in a study of shared clonotypes between healthy human individuals. Naive CD45RA+ and memory CD45RA-negative subsets were split from CD4+ cells. From germline, CDR1 is SGHRS and CDR2 YFSETQ. This CDR3 has 13 residues. Trimming shortened V by 7 bases and J by 1 base, and 11 bases separated the two germline ends. The assay was immunoSEQ multiplex PCR, and TCRdb's table has in-frame clones only and misses some. Of about 2,500,000 clones in the sample, more than 90% are singletons; the top ten hold around 0.14%. The receptor was derived from a man younger than 35 in good health. This chain connects TRBV5-1 to TRBJ2-5; D gene unclear. The sequenced material came from naive CD4+ T cells sorted from blood. As for subset: CD45RA+ positively selected. CDR3 loop: CASYLSLQETQYF. CDR3 sequence (DNA): TGCGCCAGCTATCTAAGTCTCCAAGAGACCCAGTACTTC.